This T cell receptor beta chain was captured in a study of T cells in Graves' hyperthyroidism and ophthalmopathy. This clonotype was seen repeatedly, ten times or more. The CDR3 consists of 11 residues. Germline V CDR1 and CDR2: SQVTM, ANQGSEA. Amplification of TCR beta CDR3 regions was performed using RNA transcripts as template. The HTBI primer set was used in a first-round RT-PCR of the TCR CDR3. TCRdb re-called the multiplex PCR reads through MiXCR, storing one row per CDR3 protein. The sample lists approximately 640,000 distinct CDR3 sequences; approximately 15% were seen once. This sequence originates from a man aged 50-60 years with Graves' hyperthyroidism. The sequencing sample was made of blood. This rearrangement joins TRBV29-1 to TRBJ2-3; D uncertain. CDR3 sequence reads: CSAERTDTQYF. As DNA, the CDR3 is TGCAGTGCGGAACGCACAGATACGCAGTATTTT.